Reported below is one TCR beta chain. Its specificity is not known. Roughly 10^5 TCR templates underwent assay in each sample. Repertoires were generated with immunoSEQ multiplex PCR, while TCRdb's copy carries only in-frame clones and drops some. The sample consists of tens of thousands of clones, around 97% of them appearing once. The source of the sample is a study of siplizumab effects on memory and regulatory T cells. Overall study results and limits: Memory cells that were CD4+ and unstimulated gave rise to alloreactive sequences, which siplizumab significantly reduced. Proliferating siplizumab-culture Treg suppressive function went unconfirmed.

V was trimmed by 4 bases and J by 4 bases, leaving 9 bases between them. The length of the CDR3 is 13 residues. The V gene's germline CDR1 is SGDLS and CDR2 YYNGEE. The chain carries TRBV9 and TRBJ2-1; no clear D gene. The origin of this receptor is a human donor in good health. The sequencing input was naive CD4+ T cells sorted from blood. CDR3 sequence: CASSLRNYNEQFF. CDR3 in DNA: TGTGCCAGCAGCCTTCGCAATTACAATGAGCAGTTCTTC.